The 2 T cell receptor beta chains listed next were all sequenced from one sample in a study of blood T cell repertoires in COVID-19. Clones were sequenced by immunoSEQ multiplex PCR, and TCRdb holds only the in-frame ones, with some missing. The data hold 150,000 to 160,000 clones, with roughly four fifths observed a single time. The sequencing input was peripheral blood. The receptors here all came from a woman aged 55 to 70 with acute or convalescent COVID-19.

This chain uses TRBV24-1 with TRBJ1-4, with 8 bases lining up with TRBD1. The germline V gene has CDR1 KGHDR and CDR2 SFDVKD. This CDR3 is built from 16 residues. Germline trimming cut 3 bases from V and 7 bases from J; bases unmatched to any gene: 9. The DNA for the CDR3 is TGTGCCACCAGTGATCCTCCAGGGGGCTTTTTTGAAAAACTGTTTTTT. This sequence encodes CATSDPPGGFFEKLFF.

J is TRBJ1-5 and V is TRBV10-2, with TRBD1 as a possible D gene (6 bases). Deletions cut 7 bases from V and 6 bases from J, with 13 bases between. The CDR3 has 13 amino acids. Germline assignment: CDR1 WSHSY and CDR2 SAAADI. This chain's CDR3 is CASTVGGLQPQHF. The CDR3 coding sequence is TGCGCCAGCACCGTGGGGGGGCTTCAGCCCCAGCATTTT.